One and the same sample provided the 17 T cell receptor beta chains below, sequenced in a study of blood T cell repertoires in COVID-19. The repertoire was sequenced with immunoSEQ multiplex PCR; TCRdb's copy has only in-frame clones and lacks some. Altogether roughly 500,000 clones are present, about 91% being singletons, with the ten largest covering approximately 0.9%. Material for sequencing was peripheral blood. The source is a man between 18 and 35 years old with COVID-19, enrolled during active disease.

The genes are TRBV27 and TRBJ1-1; possible D gene TRBD1, 6 bases. The CDR3 is 14 residues long. V was clipped by 10 bases and J by 5 bases, with 20 bases between them. The germline gives CDR1 MNHEY, CDR2 SMNVEV (reference sequence). The CDR3 DNA sequence: TGTGCCACAAAGAACCACAGGGCTGTAACTGAAGCTTTCTTT. Translating gives CATKNHRAVTEAFF.

This clone has a single count. This rearrangement joins TRBV25-1 to TRBJ2-1, with 7 bases matching TRBD2. CDR1 MGHDK and CDR2 SYGVNS come from the germline V gene. The CDR3 covers 14 residues. The J segment lost 7 bases and the V segment lost 1 base, leaving 4 bases of the junction unmatched. CDR3 in amino acids: CASSEFWGGNEQFF. DNA of the CDR3: TGTGCCAGCAGTGAATTCTGGGGAGGGAATGAGCAGTTCTTC.

The chain is built from TRBV27 and TRBJ2-7, with 11 bases lining up with TRBD1. CDR3 length equals 15 residues. Trimming at V came to 5 bases and at J to 4 bases, leaving 7 bases not matched to a gene. Germline V gives CDR1 MNHEY, CDR2 SMNVEV (reference sequence). The CDR3 sequence is CASSPGQGAIYEQYF. CDR3 DNA: TGTGCCAGCAGTCCTGGACAGGGGGCAATTTACGAGCAGTACTTC.

The V gene is TRBV13, the J gene TRBJ1-1; D not resolved. The V end lost 4 bases, the J end lost 1 base, and 7 bases lay between the germline ends. The CDR3 is 13 residues long. Germline V CDR1 and CDR2: PRHDT, FYEKMQ (reference sequence). Here the CDR3 reads CASSSQTNTEAFF. DNA of the CDR3: TGTGCCAGCAGCTCACAGACGAACACTGAAGCTTTCTTT.

This chain's CDR3 is CASSTTGQRILGYGYTF. As DNA, the CDR3 is TGCGCCAGCAGCACGACGGGACAGCGAATTTTAGGCTATGGCTACACCTTC. The V gene is TRBV5-1, the J gene TRBJ1-2; 7 bases are a match to TRBD1. Germline assignment: CDR1 SGHRS and CDR2 YFSETQ. The CDR3 totals 17 residues. V was clipped by 4 bases and J by 4 bases; unmatched bases: 16.

V is TRBV10-3 and J is TRBJ2-1; TRBD2 agrees at 8 bases. The ends lost 3 bases at V and 8 bases at J; junction bases unmatched: 18. From germline, CDR1 is ENHRY and CDR2 SYGVKD. The CDR3 loop spans 18 amino acids. The CDR3 region is CAISDPRGSGAVEYEQFF. CDR3 DNA sequence: TGTGCCATCAGTGATCCCCGGGGTAGCGGGGCGGTAGAATATGAGCAGTTCTTC.

The chain carries TRBV7-9 and TRBJ2-7, with 8 nucleotides matching TRBD1. This CDR3 spans 15 amino acids. J was trimmed by 2 bases and V by 0 bases; bases with no gene match: 3. Germline V gives CDR1 SEHNR, CDR2 FQNEAQ (reference sequence). The CDR3 loop is CASSLAGTGAYEQYF. The DNA for the CDR3 is TGTGCCAGCAGCTTAGCGGGGACAGGAGCCTACGAGCAGTACTTC. Combining the CDR3 with reference TRBV7-9 and TRBJ2-7 gives the whole variable domain DTGVSQNPRHKITKRGQNVTFRCDPISEHNRLYWYRQTLGQGPEFLTYFQNEAQLEKSRLLSDRFSAERPKGSFSTLEIQRTEQGDSAMYLCASSLAGTGAYEQYFGPGTRLTVT.

The chain is built from TRBV20-1 and TRBJ1-2; TRBD1 aligns across 7 bases. The CDR3 covers 13 residues. Germline V lookup: CDR1 DFQATT, CDR2 SNEGSKA (reference sequence). V trimming: 3 bases; J trimming: 4 bases; junction bases outside the gene matches: 5. CDR3 sequence: CSASTGVGYGYTF. For the CDR3, the DNA is TGCAGTGCTAGTACAGGGGTTGGCTATGGCTACACCTTC.

Only one count was recorded for this clone. The chain carries TRBV25-1 and TRBJ2-1, with no clear D. The V end was cut by 3 bases, the J end by 3 bases, with 6 bases between. Per the germline V gene, CDR1 is MGHDK and CDR2 is SYGVNS. The CDR3 covers 13 residues. The CDR3 loop is CASSESGYNEQFF. For the CDR3, the DNA is TGTGCCAGCAGTGAGTCCGGCTACAATGAGCAGTTCTTC.

This chain connects TRBV19 to TRBJ2-3, with a possible D match to TRBD2 (7 bases). V gave up 4 bases and J gave up 7 bases, with 15 bases separating them. The CDR3 totals 14 residues. The germline V gene encodes CDR1 LNHDA and CDR2 SQIVND (reference sequence). The CDR3 nucleotides are TGTGCCAGTAGTAGCGGGGGCGCGCGGAATACGCAGTATTTT. This translates into CASSSGGARNTQYF.

This chain connects TRBV11-2 to TRBJ2-1; possible D gene TRBD2, 5 bases. The length of the CDR3 is 13 residues. V lost 5 bases, J lost 9 bases, and 14 bases lay in between. Per germline, CDR1 SGHAT and CDR2 FQNNGV. The CDR3 region has the DNA TGTGCCAGCAGCATACTAGAAGGCAGTGAGCAGTTCTTC. Protein product: CASSILEGSEQFF.

This clone has just one count. This rearrangement joins TRBV28 to TRBJ2-1; 10 positions agree with TRBD2. V lost 4 bases, J lost 3 bases, and 6 bases stayed unmatched. From germline, CDR1 is MDHEN and CDR2 SYDVKM. There are 16 residues in the CDR3. CDR3 nucleotides: TGTGCCAGCAGTTCCCCGCTAGCGGGAGTCTACAATGAGCAGTTCTTC. Translating gives CASSSPLAGVYNEQFF.

The chain joins TRBV7-2 to TRBJ2-3; TRBD2 aligns across 11 bases. V dropped 7 bases and J dropped 8; count of bases not matched to a gene: 8. The CDR3 contains 14 residues. CDR1 is SGHTA and CDR2 is FQGNSA in the germline V gene. The CDR3 region has the DNA TGTGCCAGCAACATAGCGGGAGGGATTGCTACGCAGTATTTT. It translates to CASNIAGGIATQYF.

This sequence joins TRBV10-2 and TRBJ1-1, with 8 bases that match TRBD1. V dropped 6 bases and J dropped 2; count of bases not matched to a gene: 5. The germline gives CDR1 WSHSY, CDR2 SAAADI. The CDR3 is made up of 14 amino acids. This CDR3 is CASRDRVGNTEAFF. The CDR3, as DNA: TGCGCCAGCAGGGACAGGGTAGGAAACACTGAAGCTTTCTTT.

The chain is built from TRBV7-8 and TRBJ2-1, with 9 bases that match TRBD2. This CDR3 has 18 residues. Trimming took 1 base from V and 3 from J; bases not matched to a gene: 10. Germline CDR1 and CDR2: SGHVS and FQNEAQ. For the CDR3, the DNA is TGTGCCAGCAGCTTAGGGCTAGCGGGAACCTCCAACTACAATGAGCAGTTCTTC. This codes for CASSLGLAGTSNYNEQFF.

The chain couples TRBV4-2 to TRBJ1-2; D is undetermined. Germline V gene lookup returns CDR1 LGHNA and CDR2 YNFKEQ. The CDR3 runs to 14 residues. With 1 base removed from V and 3 bases from J, the gap between germline ends came to 9 bases. CDR3 residues: CASSQVETHYGYTF. CDR3 nucleotides: TGTGCCAGCAGCCAAGTAGAGACTCACTATGGCTACACCTTC.

V and J are TRBV12-2 and TRBJ1-2; the table names TRBD1, a call not compared with the DNA. TRBV12-2 represents a pseudogene. This CDR3 contains 15 residues. The CDR3 reads CASRLYRDPNYGYTF. The DNA of the CDR3 is TGTGCAAGTCGCTTATACAGGGATCCTAACTATGGCTACACCTTC.